This T cell receptor beta chain was sequenced for a study of blood T cell repertoires in COVID-19. The CDR3 runs 16 residues. In germline, CDR1 is SGDLS, CDR2 YYNGEE. Trimming removed 3 bases from V and 4 bases from J; junction bases left unmatched: 5. The data were produced by immunoSEQ multiplex PCR, yet TCRdb's version contains in-frame clones alone and is incomplete. The sample lists about 200,000 clones; roughly 84% were seen once. The origin of this receptor is a human donor in a cohort sampled during active COVID-19. Material: peripheral blood. The rearrangement links TRBV9 to TRBJ2-1; TRBD2 agrees at 12 bases. CDR3 amino acids: CASSAGLAGPYNEQFF. The CDR3 region has the DNA TGTGCCAGCAGCGCCGGACTAGCGGGGCCTTACAATGAGCAGTTCTTC.